This T cell receptor (beta chain) appears in the sequencing data of a study of T-cell reconstitution after alpha-beta-depleted transplantation in children. Unique molecular identifiers were used in preparing the TCRbeta library. One entry per CDR3 protein results from TCRdb running MiXCR on the PCR reads. The profile shows about a million distinct CDR3 sequences, about 29% of them singletons. Study-wide results and limits: At around two months after transplant, the alpha-beta T cells were reportedly derived from several hundred expanded clones that came from non-depleted graft cells. T-cell numbers and diversity, one year after transplant, stemmed largely from T cells that were newly produced.

As regards this clonotype: What it binds is unknown.

Looked up from germline, CDR1 is LGHNA and CDR2 is YNFKEQ. With V trimmed by 0 bases and J by 3 bases, 3 bases remained unmatched. The CDR3 loop spans 17 amino acids. This chain uses TRBV4-2 with TRBJ2-3, with 13 bases identical to TRBD2. Material: PBMCs, mostly from graft donor cells, obtained 360 days after TCRalphabeta/CD19-depleted stem cell transplant. The origin of this receptor is a boy under two years old who had a stem cell transplant for SCID, so the T cells may come from the graft donor. The CDR3 region has the DNA TGTGCCAGCAGCCAAGAAGGGGGACTAGCGGGGACAGATACGCAGTATTTT. Protein sequence: CASSQEGGLAGTDTQYF.